This T cell receptor (beta chain) was profiled in a study of OX40 agonist ivuxolimab in advanced cancers. Study details: Eligibility admitted prior anti-PD-1, anti-PD-L1 or anti-CTLA-4 therapy; roughly 40% had some. Study results and caveats: The antigen specificity of the peripheral T cells (those that were expanded) was not determined.

CDR1 and CDR2 (germline): SQVTM, ANQGSEA. This CDR3 has 12 residues. The V gene lost 7 bases and the J gene lost 4 bases, with 10 bases spanning the gap. Worth noting for this clone: Its antigen is not known.

Measured with immunoSEQ multiplex PCR; TCRdb has only the in-frame clones, and not every one. The sample contains about 65,000 clones, 91% of which appear only once. The chain couples TRBV29-1 to TRBJ2-2, with a possible D match to TRBD1 (5 bases). This receptor was obtained from an adult with an advanced solid tumor such as melanoma, head and neck, liver or kidney cancer. The sequences come from CD4+ or CD8+ T cells sorted from blood, collected in a trial of the OX40 agonist ivuxolimab. For the CDR3, the DNA is TGCAGCGGGGGCGCCGGCACCGGGGAGCTGTTTTTT. Protein product: CSGGAGTGELFF.